A single sample gave rise to the 28 T cell receptor beta chains below, sequenced in a study of blood T cell repertoires in COVID-19. Only in-frame clones appear in the TCRdb table, and some are missing; sequencing was by immunoSEQ multiplex PCR. The data show approximately 150,000 clones, with approximately 86% seen just once and approximately 4% held by the top ten. Sample: PBMCs or T cells enriched from blood (not recorded which). These receptors all stem from a woman in her thirties or forties who had been exposed to COVID-19.

The rearrangement uses TRBV5-5 and TRBJ2-3; D perhaps matches TRBD1 (7 bases). V lost 0 bases to trimming and J lost 6 bases, with 23 bases between them. The CDR3 contains 18 residues. Germline V gene sequence: CDR1 SGHKS, CDR2 YYEKEE (reference sequence). The CDR3 reads CASSLGLLGGGGKDTQYF. In nucleotides, the CDR3 is TGTGCCAGCAGCTTGGGCCTTTTGGGTGGAGGGGGCAAGGATACGCAGTATTTT.

The chain couples TRBV19 to TRBJ1-5; a possible D gene is TRBD1 (6 bases). Germline V lookup: CDR1 LNHDA, CDR2 SQIVND (reference sequence). The CDR3 is made up of 16 amino acids. The V gene lost 7 bases and the J gene lost 5 bases, with 21 bases spanning the gap. CDR3 DNA: TGTGCCAGTACCGACCCGGGACACTATACCGATCAGCCCCAGCATTTT. It specifies CASTDPGHYTDQPQHF.

J is TRBJ2-7 and V is TRBV10-2, with D hard to call. Germline loops: CDR1 WSHSY, CDR2 SAAADI. The CDR3 has 15 amino acids. V lost 1 base and J 2 bases, leaving 12 bases between the germline ends. The CDR3 loop is CASSEFGTTPYEQYF. As DNA, the CDR3 is TGCGCCAGCAGTGAGTTCGGAACTACCCCCTACGAGCAGTACTTC.

The chain uses TRBV6-5 and TRBJ2-7; 10 bases align to TRBD1. The CDR3 loop spans 14 amino acids. The V and J ends lost 5 bases and 3 bases, in that order; junction bases with no gene match: 4. CDR1 MNHEY and CDR2 SVGAGI come from the germline V gene. The CDR3 region is CASSMGTGVYEQYF. The CDR3 coding sequence is TGTGCCAGCAGTATGGGGACAGGGGTCTACGAGCAGTACTTC.

This chain uses TRBV24-1 with TRBJ2-3; 8 bases are a match to TRBD1. J lost 5 bases, V lost 4 bases, and 16 bases had no gene match. The length of the CDR3 is 18 residues. Germline V lookup: CDR1 KGHDR, CDR2 SFDVKD. The CDR3 region is CATSDTRRTGPDRDTQYF. The DNA for the CDR3 is TGTGCCACCAGTGACACCCGAAGGACAGGGCCCGACCGAGATACGCAGTATTTT.

The chain is built from TRBV28 and TRBJ1-2; D perhaps matches TRBD1 (5 bases). Germline V CDR1 and CDR2: MDHEN, SYDVKM. V lost 6 bases and J 0 bases, leaving 17 bases between the germline ends. The CDR3 runs to 16 residues. CDR3 DNA: TGTGCCAGCAGCACGGGGAGGGGCTTAGCTAACTATGGCTACACCTTC. The encoded protein is CASSTGRGLANYGYTF.

The chain is built from TRBV7-8 and TRBJ2-2; D is perhaps TRBD2 (6 bases). Per germline, CDR1 SGHVS and CDR2 FQNEAQ. This CDR3 contains 15 residues. Trimming left V 2 bases short and J 5 bases short, with 12 bases between. The CDR3 bases are TGTGCCAGCAGCTTAACACCGGGGAGGACCGGGGAGCTGTTTTTT. Protein: CASSLTPGRTGELFF.

The chain is built from TRBV28 and TRBJ2-3, with D possibly being TRBD2 (6 bases). V lost 6 bases and J 2 bases, leaving 9 bases between the germline ends. CDR1 is MDHEN, CDR2 SYDVKM, per germline. This CDR3 is 13 amino acids long. The CDR3 sequence is CASRGTSTDTQYF. CDR3 in DNA: TGTGCCAGCAGGGGGACTTCCACAGATACGCAGTATTTT.

The rearrangement uses TRBV27 and TRBJ2-1; 9 nucleotides line up with TRBD2. Germline trimming cut 1 base from V and 4 bases from J; bases unmatched to any gene: 5. The CDR3 is made up of 16 amino acids. Germline-derived CDR1 and CDR2 are MNHEY and SMNVEV (reference sequence). CDR3: CASSLLTSGFYNEQFF. The CDR3 DNA follows: TGTGCCAGCAGTTTATTGACTAGCGGATTTTACAATGAGCAGTTCTTC.

This sequence joins TRBV6-5 and TRBJ1-2, with TRBD1 as a possible D gene (5 bases). The CDR3 totals 14 residues. Germline loops: CDR1 MNHEY, CDR2 SVGAGI. V was trimmed by 0 bases and J by 7 bases, leaving 12 bases between them. The CDR3 bases are TGTGCCAGCAGTTACTCGCTCAGGGAGGGTGGCTACACCTTC. Translated, it gives CASSYSLREGGYTF.

The chain uses TRBV7-2 and TRBJ2-5, with 8 nucleotides matching TRBD1. This CDR3 comprises 14 residues. The germline gives CDR1 SGHTA, CDR2 FQGNSA. The V segment lost 3 bases and the J segment 1 base; nucleotides outside the gene matches: 1. In DNA form, the CDR3 reads TGTGCCAGCAGCTTTCAGGGGGCCCAAGAGACCCAGTACTTC. As protein: CASSFQGAQETQYF.

This clone was seen a single time. The CDR3 sequence: CASSRDRGTGELFF. DNA for the CDR3: TGTGCCAGCAGTCGGGACAGGGGTACCGGGGAGCTGTTTTTT. V is TRBV6-5 and J is TRBJ2-2, with TRBD1 matching 10 bases. The germline V gene has CDR1 MNHEY and CDR2 SVGAGI. The CDR3 length is 14 residues. Germline trimming cut 5 bases from V and 5 bases from J; bases unmatched to any gene: 2.

This clone was seen a few times. The chain links TRBV4-1 to TRBJ2-7, with 10 bases that match TRBD1. CDR3 length equals 14 residues. The ends lost 4 bases at V and 7 bases at J; junction bases unmatched: 7. Germline V CDR1 and CDR2: MGHRA, YSYEKL. The CDR3 bases are TGCGCCAGCAGCCCGGGGACAGGGGCGGGGGAGCAGTACTTC. Protein product: CASSPGTGAGEQYF.

This chain links TRBV10-3 with TRBJ1-5; D is undetermined. Germline V gene sequence: CDR1 ENHRY, CDR2 SYGVKD. Between the trimmed V and J ends, which lost 6 bases and 4 bases, there was a span of 10 bases. The CDR3 is made up of 13 amino acids. This CDR3 is CAIRDSTNQPQHF. The DNA for the CDR3 is TGTGCCATCAGGGACTCTACTAATCAGCCCCAGCATTTT.

The V call is TRBV2, the J call TRBJ1-4, with a weak D call TRBD1 (6 bases). The CDR3 loop spans 14 amino acids. V was cut by 4 bases and J by 5 bases, with 11 bases left in between. Germline V gene lookup returns CDR1 SNHLY and CDR2 FYNNEI. CDR3 coding DNA: TGTGCCAGCAGTGGTGGACAGAAGAATGAAAAACTGTTTTTT. Residues: CASSGGQKNEKLFF.

There are many counts of this clone. The chain has TRBV9 and TRBJ2-2; the match to TRBD2 covers 13 bases. V lost 0 bases to trimming and J lost 5 bases; unmatched junction nucleotides: 1. The CDR3 extends over 16 amino acids. Looked up from germline, CDR1 is SGDLS and CDR2 is YYNGEE. CDR3 bases: TGTGCCAGCAGCGTAGGGACTAGCGGGAGTACCGGGGAGCTGTTTTTT. Its translation is CASSVGTSGSTGELFF.

The chain is built from TRBV7-9 and TRBJ2-3; 8 positions match TRBD1. Germline lookup yields CDR1 SEHNR and CDR2 FQNEAQ (reference sequence). Trimming removed 5 bases from V and 5 bases from J; junction bases left unmatched: 12. The CDR3 is 16 residues long. This chain's CDR3 is CASSQFSGQGRDTQYF. The CDR3 region has the DNA TGTGCCAGCAGCCAATTCTCTGGACAGGGTAGAGATACGCAGTATTTT.

The chain joins TRBV18 to TRBJ2-4; TRBD2 might be the D (6 bases). The CDR3 sequence is 14 residues long. CDR1 and CDR2 (germline): KGHSH, LQKENI. Trimming removed 4 bases from V and 9 bases from J, with 16 bases in between. The CDR3 sequence: CASSLDTARGIQYF. The DNA for the CDR3 is TGTGCCAGCTCACTGGATACCGCGCGGGGCATTCAGTACTTC.

This chain links TRBV7-3 with TRBJ1-2; perhaps TRBD1 as D (5 bases). Trimming cost V 5 bases and J 7 bases, with 17 bases left between them. This CDR3 comprises 14 residues. Germline CDR1 SGHTA, CDR2 FQGTGA. CDR3 region: CASSPGDFPRGYTF. CDR3 bases: TGTGCCAGCAGCCCTGGGGACTTTCCACGTGGCTACACCTTC.

V usage is TRBV28 and J usage is TRBJ1-1; D may be TRBD1 (5 bases). CDR1 and CDR2 (germline): MDHEN, SYDVKM. The CDR3 has 13 residues. Between the trimmed V and J ends, which lost 3 bases and 4 bases, there was a span of 9 bases. The CDR3 sequence is CASSFRGGTEAFF. The CDR3 coding sequence is TGTGCCAGCAGTTTTAGGGGTGGCACTGAAGCTTTCTTT. The full variable domain, its missing parts supplied by reference TRBV28 and TRBJ1-1, is DVKVTQSSRYLVKRTGEKVFLECVQDMDHENMFWYRQDPGLGLRLIYFSYDVKMKEKGDIPEGYSVSREKKERFSLILESASTNQTSMYLCASSFRGGTEAFFGQGTRLTVV.

This chain links TRBV7-2 with TRBJ1-2, with unresolved D. Germline CDR1 SGHTA, CDR2 FQGNSA. The CDR3 consists of 14 residues. The ends were cut back, 1 base at V and 2 bases at J, with 8 bases in the middle. CDR3 nucleotide sequence: TGTGCCAGCAGCTTAGTAGCTTTCAACTATGGCTACACCTTC. It specifies CASSLVAFNYGYTF.

This chain uses TRBV28 with TRBJ2-5, with D tentatively TRBD1 (5 bases). CDR3 length equals 12 residues. Germline loops: CDR1 MDHEN, CDR2 SYDVKM. V gave up 5 bases and J gave up 6 bases, with 10 bases separating them. The CDR3 DNA follows: TGTGCCAGCAGTCAGGGTACGAAGACCCAGTACTTC. It encodes CASSQGTKTQYF.

This chain joins TRBV6-1 and TRBJ1-5, with 10 bases that match TRBD1. Losses at the gene ends were 1 base for V and 9 bases for J; bases not matched to a gene: 6. This CDR3 has 15 amino acids. The germline CDR1 and CDR2 sequences are MNHNS and SASEGT. The CDR3 loop reads CASSEGTGGGMPQHF. In nucleotides, the CDR3 is TGTGCCAGCAGTGAAGGGACAGGGGGGGGGATGCCCCAGCATTTT.

The chain has TRBV19 and TRBJ1-5; 8 bases are shared with TRBD1. Trimming cost V 5 bases and J 0 bases; bases outside gene matches: 6. CDR1 and CDR2 from the germline V gene are LNHDA and SQIVND (reference sequence). CDR3 length equals 16 residues. The CDR3 bases are TGTGCCAGTAGTGTAACAGGGGGTTTTAGCAATCAGCCCCAGCATTTT. It translates to CASSVTGGFSNQPQHF.

This clone was seen only a few times. The chain is built from TRBV7-3 and TRBJ1-2; 10 bases match TRBD1. This CDR3 is 13 amino acids long. V trimming: 5 bases; J trimming: 8 bases; junction bases outside the gene matches: 5. Germline V gene sequence: CDR1 SGHTA, CDR2 FQGTGA. This chain's CDR3 is CASSPGQGQGYTF. The CDR3, as DNA: TGTGCCAGCAGCCCGGGACAGGGGCAAGGCTACACCTTC.

The chain combines TRBV4-1 with TRBJ1-5, with TRBD1 as a possible D gene (6 bases). CDR3 length: 14 amino acids. In germline, CDR1 is MGHRA, CDR2 YSYEKL. V was pared by 3 bases and J by 7 bases, with 13 bases between. The CDR3 here is CASSHTGLGQPQHF. The CDR3 DNA reads TGCGCCAGCAGCCACACAGGGTTAGGGCAGCCCCAGCATTTT.

DNA for the CDR3: TGTGCCAGCAGTTACCCCGGGACAGCCGATGGCTACACCTTC. Protein product: CASSYPGTADGYTF. This rearrangement joins TRBV6-2 or TRBV6-3 to TRBJ1-2; 7 bases align to TRBD1. The CDR3 spans 14 residues. The germline gives CDR1 MNHEY, CDR2 SVGEGT. V was pared by 2 bases and J by 6 bases, with 6 bases of the junction left unmatched.

The chain is built from TRBV19 and TRBJ2-5, with 9 bases fitting TRBD1. The junction had 7 bases not matched to a gene; V was cut back by 3 bases and J by 5 bases. The CDR3 consists of 15 residues. Germline CDR1 is LNHDA and CDR2 is SQIVND (reference sequence). The chain's CDR3 is CASSIQDRGGETQYF. In DNA, the CDR3 is TGTGCCAGTAGTATCCAGGACAGGGGAGGGGAGACCCAGTACTTC.